This T cell receptor (beta chain) was documented in a study of cytomegalovirus exposure and HLA in healthy donors (dated by TCRdb to about 2017). For context, the study as a whole: According to an earlier analysis of 587 of the donors, roughly 180 million T cells yielded 90 million to 140 million unique TCR beta sequences and about 280 Gb of sequence data. All discovery cohort repertoires had been generated on a single sequencing platform. The study used immunosequencing to profile the T cell repertoires of 666 subjects and linked those repertoires to cytomegalovirus serostatus. Among 350 to 400 genotyped donors of the cohort, an average of about 240,000 unique TCR beta nucleotide sequences were sequenced per donor, around 20% of them non-productive. An earlier analysis of around 540 of the donors applied high-throughput TCR beta sequencing to assess whether each TCR beta V gene segment acted as functional or pseudogenic. Roughly 5 DR-DQ haplotypes were treated as single units for association and clustering because of strong linkage in the cohort. Around 320 gigabases of sequencing data and approximately 85 million unique TCR sequences were included in an early release covering several hundred HLA-typed donors. In a later analysis, previously published TCR beta repertoires from 666 donors were re-analyzed and high-resolution HLA genotyping was added so that TCR occurrence patterns could be studied. HLA typing included class I and class II loci at four-digit resolution. Of the roughly 400 genotyped donors, around 81% fell in the genetic ancestry cluster associated with self-reported Caucasian donors. Alongside the repertoire data, information on donor age, sex, ethnicity and CMV serostatus was compiled. In the later analysis, no new phenotypic data were used to find candidate immune exposures; instead, reliance was placed on TCR beta sequences and their occurrence across donors. High-throughput TCR immunosequencing, statistical association of individual TCRs with disease status, and machine learning were combined to predict cytomegalovirus infection status. Besides the first cohort of some 670 subjects, a separate validation cohort made up of 120 different subjects was used. The number of typed donors differed by locus: 629-630 for A, B, C, DRB1 and DQB1; some 540 for DQA1; around 580 for DPA1; and about 450 for DPB1. The aim of the study was to test whether cataloging public T cell receptors could identify signatures of past pathogen exposure. In a later genetic analysis, genome-wide SNP genotypes for 398 of the 666 donors were used, and that subset was treated as a discovery cohort. The study at large found these results: Immune exposure information for the cohort was limited to CMV serostatus. Because some donors lacked HLA typing at each locus, the association tests relied only on the typed subset. According to the authors, the approach could potentially be generalized to other disease states and immunological phenotypes. In a later analysis, HLA-associated TCR beta chains showed more clonal expansion and lower generation probabilities than non-associated chains that were equally common. Seventeen rarely observed V segments, including chromosome 9 orphons, were excluded from the earlier analysis of just under 600 of the donors because counts were too low. In a later genetic analysis, fewer N-insertions in productive TCRs were reported among donors in an Asian-associated ancestry cluster than the roughly 670-donor mean. A later analysis associated roughly 17,000 TCR beta sequences with specific HLA alleles at a false discovery rate of 0.05. When HLA alleles, especially DR and DQ, strongly co-occurred, attributing TCR associations to individual alleles was difficult. The 87-base-pair reads could not distinguish some IMGT-functional V segments, including TRBV6-2 and TRBV6-3, so those segments were excluded. An earlier analysis of approximately 540 of the donors showed that most TCR beta V segments appeared in productive rearrangements either about 90% or about 30% of the time, which broadly matched IMGT annotations. V-gene and J-gene trimming of TCR beta chains was associated with a missense DCLRE1C variant in a later genetic analysis, and the association was replicated in an independent cohort. The cohort was sequenced for TCR beta chains only, and without alpha or paired-chain data the features that could be detected were limited. Most CMV-associated TCR beta chains appeared to be HLA-restricted in a later analysis, and the HLA associations seemed to be driven largely by CMV exposure. Cytomegalovirus status was reported to be diagnosed by the classifier with high specificity and sensitivity in both the original and validation cohorts. A later analysis reported that several top co-occurrence clusters appeared linked to parvovirus B19, influenza, CMV and Epstein-Barr virus. Most TCR sequences were observed very rarely across donors, whereas some public TCRs were present in many individuals. A further reported finding was that TCR beta sequences accurately predicted the HLA-A and HLA-B alleles for most subjects in the first cohort. In the study, some 160 TCR beta chains were listed as associated with cytomegalovirus. A few of the identified cytomegalovirus-associated TCR beta chains were confirmed in vitro to be specific for cytomegalovirus antigens. The presence/absence analyses assumed that sequencing depth was roughly uniform across donors, and that assumption may not be true. A cluster of highly shared sequence variants was judged likely to be a technical artifact of the sequencing pipeline. Linkage disequilibrium might explain the correlated functional status among segregating V segments, but an unknown experimental factor could not be ruled out. According to a later analysis, TCR association rates differed among HLA loci, with DRB1 alleles showing the most associated TCRs and HLA-C alleles showing the fewest.

As for this clone: No cognate antigen has been identified for it. No per-base quality is available; no much larger clone lies one base away.

Libraries came from the immunoSEQ multiplex PCR assay. For the multiplex PCR, a mixture combining 60 forward primers for TCR Vbeta segments and 13 reverse primers for TCR Jbeta segments was used. The CDR3 region of rearranged TCR beta genes was amplified from genomic DNA with a multiplex PCR assay. On the Illumina HiSeq System, the amplified TCR beta libraries were sequenced as 87-base-pair reads. As for the authors' bioinformatics: Across the 600 to 700 repertoires, a later analysis counted approximately 75 million unique TCR beta chains, roughly 11 million of which were shared by at least two donors. Raw reads were error-corrected and collapsed into unique sequences by a nearest-neighbor algorithm in which closely related sequences were merged to remove PCR and sequencing errors. Alignment of CDR3 sequences to IMGT reference sequences was used to assign V, D and J gene segments. For a sequence to be retained, a match of at least six nucleotides to both a V gene segment and a J gene segment was required. Rearrangements were classified as productive when the CDR3 lacked stop codons and remained in frame with V and J, and all other rearrangements were classified as non-productive. Following IMGT convention, CDR3 was defined as the stretch from the second conserved V-encoded cysteine up to the conserved J-encoded phenylalanine. The earlier analysis of fewer than 700 of the donors excluded sequences that lacked an unambiguous match to a single V gene segment. In an earlier analysis of more than 500 of the donors, a V segment was called functional when productive rearrangements were above 56.7%, and segregating when the standard deviation between donors exceeded 5%. A statistical classification framework was built to diagnose cytomegalovirus status from the catalog of TCR beta chain sequences. In a later analysis, TCR nucleotide sequences were compared against IMGT/GENE-DB human TR gene sequences so that V and J genes could be assigned. Using the TCRdist pipeline, a later analysis assigned CDR3 sequences along with most-parsimonious VDJ recombination scenarios. In a later analysis, each TCR beta chain was defined by its CDR3 amino acid sequence together with its V-gene family, and reads lacking a unique V-gene family were excluded. As a way to deal with suspected cross-contamination and a sequencing artifact, a later analysis dropped 592 nucleotide sequences that were highly shared and had low generation probability. For each public chain, a later analysis derived a clonal expansion index from normalized ranks of inferred template counts within each repertoire. Generation probabilities in a later analysis came from a VDJ recombination model fitted to out-of-frame rearrangements, and those results were checked against IGoR. A later analysis scored TCR-TCR, TCR-HLA and TCR-CMV co-occurrence with hypergeometric tests, applying a repertoire-size bias correction to TCR pairs. False discovery rates were estimated in a later analysis by permuting HLA or CMV assignments 20 times. In a later analysis, co-occurring TCRs were grouped with DBSCAN, and TCRdist sequence similarity was added when clustering was performed within HLA-allele-positive subsets. Repertoires with fewer than 30,000 or more than 120,000 public chains, plus five repertoires with anomalous nucleotide sharing, were excluded from co-occurrence clustering. Drawn from immuneACCESS, this table holds only the in-frame rearrangements with V and J called that TCRdb kept. Clones are partly lost; checked studies trace under half to an unresolved V gene and leave the rest unexplained. For V, J and clone size, that table is used; D and trimming come from the DNA. The sample data list about 120,000 clones, and approximately 80% of these were observed just once. 3.7% of the sample goes to the ten largest clones.

The cohort consisted of hundreds of healthy bone marrow donors. At the time of sampling, every cohort member was nominally healthy, though immune exposures that went unrecorded were likely present. Of the roughly 620 cohort members, 250 to 300 had positive CMV serostatus and 350 to 450 had negative CMV serostatus, and CMV serostatus was not recorded for the donor. Every donor gave a peripheral blood sample, and the peripheral blood mononuclear cells from that sample were used for TCR beta sequencing. The Qiagen DNeasy Blood Extraction Kit was used to extract genomic DNA from the blood cell samples. V is pared back by 5 bases and J by 3 bases, with 20 bases lying between the germline termini. Including cysteine and phenylalanine, the CDR3 has 17 amino acids. The kept DNA is CDR3 alone, 51 bases in frame from the first base. As encoded in the germline V gene (reference sequence), CDR1 is SEHNR while CDR2 is FQNEAQ.

The clonotype comes from a human donor in good health. This receptor chain uses TRBV7-9 and TRBJ2-1; a tentative D match to TRBD2 spans 5 bases. Sequencing was done on a sample of PBMCs. The nucleotide sequence is TGTGCCAGCAGCCCCGTTCTGTCGGTAGCGAACTACAATGAGCAGTTCTTC. Its translation is CASSPVLSVANYNEQFF.